The sequence of this T cell receptor (beta chain) was determined in a study of cytomegalovirus exposure and HLA in healthy donors. 60 Vbeta and 13 Jbeta primers were used in PCR. The data were produced by immunoSEQ multiplex PCR, yet TCRdb's version contains in-frame clones alone and is incomplete. The sample has 70,000 to 90,000 clones; about 69% are singletons. Study-wide findings and caveats: A few chains linked to CMV were shown in vitro to be specific for CMV antigens. TCR sequences were mostly rare, though some public TCRs occurred in many donors.

On this clone: Its antigen is not known.

CDR1 is SGHNT and CDR2 is YYREEE in the germline V gene (reference sequence). Trimming removed 3 bases at V and 2 bases at J, with 8 bases between. This CDR3 comprises 14 residues. The clonotype comes from a man in his 60s in good health and CMV-seronegative. The rearrangement links TRBV5-4 to TRBJ2-2; no clear D gene. Sequencing was carried out using PBMCs. This CDR3 is CASSSELNTGELFF. In DNA, the CDR3 is TGTGCCAGCAGCTCCGAGCTTAACACCGGGGAGCTGTTTTTT.